This TCR beta chain was obtained from a study of blood T cell repertoires in COVID-19. Overall study context: Acute and convalescent COVID-19 samples came from the United States, Italy and Spain. PBMCs, B-cell-depleted T cells, or T cells provided the cDNA or gDNA that made up the material.

Sequencing was performed with immunoSEQ multiplex PCR; in TCRdb, only in-frame clones are kept and a portion is missing. The repertoire holds around 110,000 clones, about nine tenths seen once, with about 1.9% in the top ten. This clone is a singleton in its sample. Germline trimming cut 5 bases from V and 6 bases from J; bases unmatched to any gene: 9. Germline CDR1 MNHEY, CDR2 SVGAGI. This CDR3 contains 14 residues. The source material was peripheral blood. This receptor was obtained from a human donor with active COVID-19. The donor label of this sample is uncertain. V is TRBV6-5 and J is TRBJ1-2; 7 nucleotides line up with TRBD1. The CDR3 DNA follows: TGTGCCAGCAGTACTGACAGGGCCGGTAATGGCTACACCTTC. Translation: CASSTDRAGNGYTF.